These T cell receptor beta chains were read from a single sample in a study of T cell repertoires in cytomegalovirus infection. One entry per CDR3 protein results from TCRdb running MiXCR on the reads. The table has 550,000 to 700,000 distinct CDR3 sequences, 40% seen once; the top ten hold about 46%. What these receptors recognize is not known. The source was cultured PBMCs, collected from culture after CMV antigen stimulation. These receptor sequences come from a human donor in good health (CMV status not recorded). Some clones in this sample may be carry-over from other donors' samples. Both conserved end residues are part of each CDR3. D genes are given only for firm matches. Clone sizes are given selectively: once, few, many, or a class where the clone is expanded.

v_call	cdr3_length	clone_size	j_call	d_call	cdr3_aa	cdr3_nt
TRBV15	12	few	TRBJ2-3	-	CATSSGRDTQYF	TGTGCCACCAGCTCGGGCCGGGATACGCAGTATTTT
TRBV6-1	14	-	TRBJ2-2	-	CASTADTNTGELFF	TGTGCCAGCACCGCCGATACGAACACCGGGGAGCTGTTTTTT
TRBV7-2	13	few	TRBJ1-2	TRBD1	CASSEDRNYGYTF	TGTGCCAGCAGCGAGGACAGGAACTATGGCTACACCTTC
TRBV7-2	13	few	TRBJ1-2	-	CASSHRDRENYAF	TGTGCCAGCAGCCACAGGGACCGCGAAAACTATGCCTTC
TRBV7-2	16	few	TRBJ2-5	-	CASSLAPSGYQETQYF	TGTGCCAGCAGCTTAGCGCCCAGCGGCTACCAAGAGACCCAGTACTTC
TRBV27	15	-	TRBJ1-6	-	CASAHETSANSPLHF	TGTGCCAGCGCCCATGAGACGTCGGCTAATTCACCCCTCCACTTT
TRBV6-1	16	-	TRBJ2-5	TRBD1	CASSGHPTGAQETQYF	TGTGCCAGCAGTGGACACCCGACAGGGGCCCAAGAGACCCAGTACTTC
TRBV7-2	16	few	TRBJ2-5	TRBD1	CASSPPDRVLQETQYF	TGTGCCAGCAGCCCACCCGACAGGGTCTTACAAGAGACCCAGTACTTC
TRBV27	13	-	TRBJ2-7	TRBD1	CASSSDRGNEQYF	TGTGCCAGCAGTTCGGACAGGGGGAACGAGCAGTACTTC
TRBV12-3/TRBV12-4	12	-	TRBJ2-5	-	CASSHRRETQYF	TGTGCCAGCAGTCATAGGAGGGAGACCCAGTACTTC
TRBV19	16	-	TRBJ1-3	-	CASSIDPAGSGNTIYF	TGTGCCAGTAGTATAGATCCAGCAGGCTCTGGAAACACCATATATTTT
TRBV28	17	-	TRBJ2-5	-	CASRPPRGTPFQETQYF	TGTGCCAGCAGACCCCCCCGTGGGACACCGTTTCAAGAGACCCAGTACTTC
TRBV7-7	16	-	TRBJ2-1	-	CASSSTFRANHNEQFF	TGTGCCAGCAGCTCCACTTTCAGGGCGAATCACAATGAGCAGTTCTTC
TRBV28	14	-	TRBJ2-5	-	CASSFDRRGETQYF	TGTGCCAGCAGTTTTGACAGACGTGGGGAGACCCAGTACTTC
TRBV10-3	14	-	TRBJ2-2	-	CAIRGLPNTGELFF	TGTGCCATCAGGGGACTCCCTAACACCGGGGAGCTGTTTTTT
TRBV18	16	-	TRBJ2-1	TRBD1	CASSSPGQGDQGEQFF	TGTGCCAGCTCATCGCCGGGACAGGGAGATCAGGGTGAGCAGTTCTTC
TRBV7-3	13	-	TRBJ2-1	-	CASTVVGPYEQFF	TGTGCCAGCACCGTTGTCGGGCCATATGAGCAGTTCTTC
TRBV7-2	16	-	TRBJ2-3	TRBD2	CASSQAGLAGTDTQYF	TGTGCCAGCAGCCAAGCGGGACTAGCGGGCACAGATACGCAGTATTTT
TRBV12-3/TRBV12-4	19	-	TRBJ2-1	TRBD2	CASRLKGLAALLSYNEQFF	TGTGCCAGCAGACTAAAAGGGCTAGCGGCACTCCTCTCCTACAATGAGCAGTTCTTC
TRBV6-6	17	few	TRBJ2-1	-	CASSYSIAAGTGGEQFF	TGTGCCAGCAGTTACTCGATCGCCGCGGGGACCGGGGGTGAGCAGTTCTTC
TRBV7-9	16	-	TRBJ2-2	-	CASSSPGIQNTGELFF	TGTGCCAGCAGCTCCCCCGGGATCCAGAACACCGGGGAGCTGTTTTTT
TRBV4-1	13	few	TRBJ2-5	TRBD2	CASAGGVIETQYF	TGCGCCAGCGCCGGGGGGGTAATCGAGACCCAGTACTTC
TRBV20-1	16	-	TRBJ1-1	TRBD1	CSARDDRTGSPTEAFF	TGCAGTGCTAGAGATGACCGGACAGGTAGTCCCACTGAAGCTTTCTTT
TRBV6-1	14	-	TRBJ1-1	-	CASSERQGKMKAFF	TGTGCCAGCAGTGAAAGACAAGGAAAGATGAAAGCTTTCTTT
TRBV6-6	14	few	TRBJ2-2	-	CASRRGSYTGELFF	TGTGCCAGCAGGAGGGGGAGTTACACCGGGGAGCTGTTTTTT
TRBV20-1	15	-	TRBJ2-5	-	CSARDQGGLGETQYF	TGCAGTGCTAGAGATCAGGGCGGGCTTGGAGAGACCCAGTACTTC
TRBV4-3	16	-	TRBJ1-2	-	CASSPQTVTANYGYTF	TGCGCCAGCAGCCCACAAACAGTTACGGCTAACTATGGCTACACCTTC
TRBV20-1	15	-	TRBJ1-2	-	CSARDFSRADYGYTF	TGCAGTGCTAGAGACTTTAGCCGGGCCGACTATGGCTACACCTTC
TRBV2	18	few	TRBJ2-7	TRBD2	CASSSGTSGASEGYEQYF	TGTGCCAGCTCCTCCGGGACTAGCGGAGCTTCGGAAGGATACGAGCAGTACTTC
TRBV12-3/TRBV12-4	12	-	TRBJ1-5	-	CASSTTNQPQHF	TGTGCCAGCAGTACTACTAATCAGCCCCAGCATTTT
TRBV7-6	16	-	TRBJ2-1	TRBD2	CASSPIAGVGSHEQFF	TGTGCCAGCAGCCCAATAGCGGGAGTAGGGTCGCATGAGCAGTTCTTC
TRBV12-3/TRBV12-4	15	once	TRBJ1-1	TRBD1	CANSLQTTGGTEAFF	TGTGCCAACAGCCTACAAACCACAGGGGGCACTGAAGCTTTCTTT
TRBV7-8	17	few	TRBJ1-5	-	CASSLGGRTYSNQPQHF	TGTGCCAGCAGCTTAGGCGGACGGACCTATAGCAATCAGCCCCAGCATTTT
TRBV15	13	-	TRBJ1-3	-	CATSETVGNTIYF	TGTGCCACCAGCGAGACGGTCGGAAACACCATATATTTT
TRBV12-5	14	few	TRBJ2-3	-	CASGLVLSTDTQYF	TGTGCTAGTGGTTTGGTACTATCCACAGATACGCAGTATTTT
TRBV7-8	15	-	TRBJ2-2	TRBD2	CASSIAAGGLGELFF	TGTGCCAGCAGCATAGCCGCGGGGGGCCTCGGGGAGCTGTTTTTT
TRBV12-3/TRBV12-4	12	-	TRBJ2-5	TRBD1	CASSNRGQTQYF	TGTGCCAGCAGTAACAGGGGGCAGACCCAGTACTTC
TRBV6-1	13	-	TRBJ2-1	-	CASSEASENEQFF	TGTGCCAGCAGTGAAGCCTCTGAGAATGAGCAGTTCTTC
TRBV6-1	15	few	TRBJ2-7	TRBD2	CASSERPSGRYEQYF	TGTGCCAGCAGTGAAAGGCCTAGCGGGCGATACGAGCAGTACTTC
TRBV7-2	15	few	TRBJ2-7	TRBD1	CASSIQGALSYEQYF	TGTGCCAGCAGCATACAGGGGGCCCTCTCCTACGAGCAGTACTTC
TRBV18	15	-	TRBJ1-4	TRBD1	CASSPPGQINEKLFF	TGTGCCAGCTCACCGCCGGGACAGATTAATGAAAAACTGTTTTTT
TRBV27	15	-	TRBJ1-5	-	CASTRMGETRQPQHF	TGTGCCAGCACTCGGATGGGCGAAACCAGGCAGCCCCAGCATTTT
TRBV7-2	15	-	TRBJ2-5	TRBD1	CASSRPGGGQETQYF	TGTGCCAGCAGCCGACCAGGGGGCGGGCAAGAGACCCAGTACTTC
TRBV7-6	19	-	TRBJ2-1	TRBD2	CASSRGLAGGPMFDNEQFF	TGTGCCAGCAGCCGAGGACTAGCGGGAGGCCCAATGTTCGACAATGAGCAGTTCTTC